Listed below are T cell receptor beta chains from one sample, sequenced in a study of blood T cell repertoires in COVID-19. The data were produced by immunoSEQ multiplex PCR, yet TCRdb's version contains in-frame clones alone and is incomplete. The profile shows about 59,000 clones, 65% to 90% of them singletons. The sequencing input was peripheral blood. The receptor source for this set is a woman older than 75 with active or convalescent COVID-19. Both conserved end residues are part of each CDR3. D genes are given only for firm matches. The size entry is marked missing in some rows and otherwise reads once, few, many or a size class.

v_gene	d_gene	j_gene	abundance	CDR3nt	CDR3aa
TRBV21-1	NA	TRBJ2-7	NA	TGTGCCAGCAGCCGTCGGTACCCGGGGACCTACGAGCAGTACTTC	CASSRRYPGTYEQYF
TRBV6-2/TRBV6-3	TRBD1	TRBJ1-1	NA	TGTGCCAGCAGTTGGACAGGGACCGTAGAAGCTTTCTTT	CASSWTGTVEAFF
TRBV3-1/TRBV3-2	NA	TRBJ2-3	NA	TGTGCCAGCAGCCAAGATTTAGGCGGCCCTTCAGATACGCAGTATTTT	CASSQDLGGPSDTQYF
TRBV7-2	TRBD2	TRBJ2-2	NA	TGTGCCAGCAGCGGGCGGGAGCGGGGCATAGGGACCGGGGAGCTGTTTTTT	CASSGRERGIGTGELFF
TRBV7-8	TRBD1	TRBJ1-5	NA	TGTGCCAGCAGCCTCGGGACAGTTAATCAGCCCCAGCATTTT	CASSLGTVNQPQHF
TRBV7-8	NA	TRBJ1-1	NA	TGTGCCAGCAGCTTAGCGGGGGGACCTCTGGGCACTGAAGCTTTCTTT	CASSLAGGPLGTEAFF
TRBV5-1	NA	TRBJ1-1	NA	TGCGCCAGCAGCTTGGAAACGAGGAACACTGAAGCTTTCTTT	CASSLETRNTEAFF
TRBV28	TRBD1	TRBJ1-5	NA	TGTGCCAGCAACGTCAGGGGGGAGGATCAGCCCCAGCATTTT	CASNVRGEDQPQHF
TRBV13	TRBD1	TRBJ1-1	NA	TGTGCCAGCAGCCCCCCCGACAGGGTCAAAGCTTTCTTT	CASSPPDRVKAFF
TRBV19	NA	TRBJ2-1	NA	TGTGCCAGTAGTTCGGTTGCGGCGGGGGCTTGGGATGAGCAGTTCTTC	CASSSVAAGAWDEQFF
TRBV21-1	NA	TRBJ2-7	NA	TGTGCCAGCAGCTCGAAAAATGAGAGACAGGGATCTTCCCCCCTCGGCTTC	CASSSKNERQGSSPLGF
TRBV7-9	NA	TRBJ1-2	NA	TGTGCCAGCAGCCTCCCGGGAACTCATGGCTACACCTTC	CASSLPGTHGYTF
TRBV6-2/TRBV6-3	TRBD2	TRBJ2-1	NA	TGTGCCAGCAGTTACTCGCCTAGCGGGGGTCACAATGAGCAGTTCTTC	CASSYSPSGGHNEQFF
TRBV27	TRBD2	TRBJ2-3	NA	TGTGCCAGCAGTCCACGACTAGCGGGGGTGACTACGCAGTATTTT	CASSPRLAGVTTQYF
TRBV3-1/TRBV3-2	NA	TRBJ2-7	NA	TGTGCCAGCAGCCAAGACCCCCCAAACACCTACGAGCAGTACTTC	CASSQDPPNTYEQYF
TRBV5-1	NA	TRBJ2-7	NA	TGCGCCAGCAGCTTGGGGACAACGGTGCTCTACGAGCAGTACTTC	CASSLGTTVLYEQYF
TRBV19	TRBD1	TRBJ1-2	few	TGTGCCAGTAGTACCCCGGGACAGGGGACTTATGGCTACACCTTC	CASSTPGQGTYGYTF
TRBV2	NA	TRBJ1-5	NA	TGTGCCAGCAAAAGTGGGCCGAGCAATCAGCCCCAGCATTTT	CASKSGPSNQPQHF
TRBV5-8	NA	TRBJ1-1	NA	TGTGCCAGCAGCCAAGAGACTGAATGGGACACTGAAGCTTTCTTT	CASSQETEWDTEAFF
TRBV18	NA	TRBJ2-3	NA	TGTGCCAGCTCACCACAGTTCGCCCTCGCCCAGGCAGATACGCAGTATTTT	CASSPQFALAQADTQYF
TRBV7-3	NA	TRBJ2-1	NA	TGTGCCAGCAGCTCACAGGGTAACGGGGAGCAGTTCTTC	CASSSQGNGEQFF
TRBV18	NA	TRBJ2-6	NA	TGTGCCAGCTCACCGGAGGGATCTGGGGCCAACGTCCTGACTTTC	CASSPEGSGANVLTF
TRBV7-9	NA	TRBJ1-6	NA	TGTGCCAGCAGCTCCTTCTCGGGAGGGAATTCACCCCTCCACTTT	CASSSFSGGNSPLHF
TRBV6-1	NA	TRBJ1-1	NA	TGTGCCAGCAGTGAAGGGCAAATAAACACTGAAGCTTTCTTT	CASSEGQINTEAFF
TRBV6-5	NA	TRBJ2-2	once	TGTGCCAGCAGCCGACAGGATTTTACCGGGGAGCTGTTTTTT	CASSRQDFTGELFF
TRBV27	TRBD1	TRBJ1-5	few	TGTGCCAGCAGTCCCAGACAGGGGAGTCAGCCCCAGCATTTT	CASSPRQGSQPQHF
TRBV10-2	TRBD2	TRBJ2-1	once	TGCGCCAGCAGTGAAGGGCTAGCGGGGGTGAATGAGCAGTTCTTC	CASSEGLAGVNEQFF